This T cell receptor beta chain was documented in a study of shared clonotypes between healthy human individuals (dated by TCRdb to 2018 to 2020). With regard to the full study: A couple of women and three men aged 18 to 49 years were included in the cohort. For each donor, CD4 naive and CD4 memory were each given three plates, CD8 naive was given two plates, and CD8 memory was given one plate. To estimate repertoire size and how much clonotypes are shared between individuals, the study performed deep sequencing of blood TCR repertoires from about five healthy adults. Libraries were prepared and TCR repertoires were sequenced by different laboratories using diverse techniques, in order to increase sequencing depth and limit assay-specific biases. Per donor, leukapheresis produced somewhere between about 0.94 and 9 billion PBMCs. Broader findings and caveats from the paper: Pairwise subsampling led to the expectation that sequencing depth would affect the degree of clonotype sharing among donors. Naive subsets generally had larger estimated clonotype richness than memory subsets did. Sharing across several donors was observed for about 5% of naive CD4, over 3% of naive CD8, about 2.3% of memory CD4, and less than 0.45% of memory CD8 clonotypes. Even with the large sequencing depth, rarefaction of the sorted-subset datasets indicated that sequencing was incomplete. Compared with non-shared clonotypes, clonotypes shared by all four sorted-subset donors had higher generation probabilities. The genetic and exposure-history diversity represented was limited by the small number of donors. Sampling was restricted to blood, and TCR repertoires in tissues likely differ from the TCR repertoires found in blood.

Donors were healthy HIV-negative adults with no recently reported acute infections or vaccinations. Every donor was a Caucasian adult residing in Nashville, Tennessee, USA. CD4+ T cells were enriched through magnetic negative selection, after which naive cells were positively selected on CD45RA and the remaining negative fraction served as the memory subset. Blood was collected by leukapheresis, and PBMCs were isolated by Ficoll-Histopaque density gradient centrifugation and then cryopreserved in liquid nitrogen vapor phase. Analytical flow cytometry was used to check the purity and quantity of each magnetically sorted T cell population. Genomic DNA was isolated from every sorted fraction and measured by UV absorbance on a Nanodrop 2000c. Using the deep immunoSEQ assay, TCR CDR3 regions were amplified from genomic DNA by multiplex PCR. Extracted genomic DNA from each cell subset was distributed evenly across all wells of several immunoSEQ 96-well plates, and each plate was treated as a replicate. For sorted subsets, each replicate PCR was loaded with roughly 200 ng genomic DNA, equivalent to about 33,000 T cell genomes. The purified libraries were quantified using a Qubit 3.0 fluorometer, sized with a Bioanalyzer 2100, and then quantified again using the KAPA Library Quantification kit. Each immunoSEQ 96-well plate was sequenced on its own single-read 150-cycle Illumina NextSeq 550 flow cell. The authors processed their data as follows. Because only junctional sequences without quality scores were contained in the immunoSEQ output, filtering matching that applied to full-length reads could not be performed. Sequences were annotated with PyIR, a Python wrapper for IgBLAST v1.9, using IMGT germline references to assign V/J genes and CDR3. Reads were filtered out if the reads had weak V/J assignments (E-value above 1e-6), no CDR3, stop codons, out-of-frame junctions, or ambiguous translated residues. V3J clonotypes were defined as sequences sharing an identical inferred V gene, J gene, and CDR3 amino acid sequence. Percentage overlap between repertoires was computed as shared unique clonotypes divided by the size of the smaller repertoire. Repertoire richness was assessed with RTK rarefaction, the Chao1 estimator, and Recon v2.1 estimates of unobserved clonotypes. Generation probabilities were computed with OLGA for all TCRbeta clonotypes obtained by the gDNA method from a few donors. This immuneACCESS table, as held by TCRdb, lists in-frame sequences with V and J called but not all clones. Of the missing ones, under half trace to an unresolved V gene in checked studies; the others have no known cause. Clonal size and the V and J genes are those of that table, whereas D and trimming came from the DNA. This sample has over 150,000 clones in its table, and approximately 60% of those were observed once. Around 9.3% of the sample rests with the top ten.

Sequences ENHRY (CDR1) and SYGVKD (CDR2) are obtained from the germline V gene. At the junction V is shortened by 7 bases and J by 5 bases; bases outside the gene matches: 8. The CDR3, cysteine through phenylalanine, is 14 amino acids long. Only the CDR3 DNA stays, 42 bases, in frame from base 1. This clone was picked up one time. Its antigen is unknown. No much larger clone exists at a distance of one base, and base qualities are not known. Sequencing was performed on memory CD4+ T cells sorted from blood. What the cell subset or site label conveys for this sample: CD45RA-negative fraction. The source is a man aged 30-40 years in good health. The chain uses TRBV10-3 and TRBJ2-7, with TRBD1 identical over 10 junction bases. The nucleotides read TGTGCCATCACTGGACAGGGGGTAGGGAACGAGCAGTACTTC. Its coded protein is CAITGQGVGNEQYF.